This T cell receptor (beta chain) was sequenced during a study of CD8 T cells in Susac syndrome (dated by TCRdb to the late 2010s). Regarding the complete study: Whether CD8+ T cell activation and differentiation in Susac syndrome was antigen driven was tested using repertoire sequencing. Clonality of the CD8+ T cell repertoire was compared between eleven to twelve healthy donors, approximately 14 Susac syndrome patients and some 15 multiple sclerosis patients. What the study reported, not specific to this receptor: The number of individuals in the TCR sequencing and HLA analysis was recognized as being relatively small.

Peripheral blood CD8+ and CD4+ T cells from healthy donors, Susac syndrome patients and multiple sclerosis patients were profiled by high-throughput TCR beta sequencing. Healthy donors were age- and sex-matched controls. Bulk CD8+ and CD4+ T cells were purified by magnetic negative isolation, while CD8+ TEMRA cells were enriched using FACS. Blood was collected in EDTA tubes and processed within 24 hours, with PBMCs isolated through density gradient centrifugation. PBMCs intended for TCR sequencing were frozen in liquid nitrogen and were later thawed in a 37 degrees C water bath. The sorted or isolated CD4+, CD8+ and CD8+ TEMRA cells reached a purity of at least 90%. RNA was extracted with the RNeasy kit and roughly 0.5 to 1 ug was reverse transcribed using random hexamers. The immunoSEQ multiplex PCR assay, covering 54 Vbeta and 13 Jbeta segments, was used to amplify TCR beta CDR3 regions. PCR amplification bias was corrected by using a synthetic template baseline for primer optimization and computational correction. For the original study's pipeline: Reads were assigned to V, D and J genes according to IMGT and analyzed in immunoSEQ Analyzer, with only productive sequences retained. Clonality was calculated as one minus the Shannon entropy normalized by log2 of the number of productive unique sequences. For each patient and control, public and private clones were evaluated within the 100 most prevalent clones. Clones were defined as Susac-specific when absent from the healthy and MS cohorts, from roughly 1,100 published viral clones and from other ImmuneACCESS disease sequences. Starting from the raw public reads, TCRdb applied fastp trimming at Q25, assembled clones with MiXCR and retained in-frame beta chains. Rows matching on CDR3 protein sequence are summarized as one entry with the most common DNA and genes. The V and J calls were determined by TCRdb, not by the authors. This sample is represented by roughly 47,000 distinct CDR3 sequences; nearly 95% of them were singletons. The biggest ten clones account for around 0.43% of the sample.

This clonotype was picked up one time. Its antigen has not been determined. One base away there is no much larger clone; base qualities are not given. A single read constitutes weak evidence. CDR1 and CDR2 (LGHNA, YSLEER) derive from the germline V gene. From cysteine to phenylalanine, the CDR3 is 16 amino acids long. The retained sequence is limited to the CDR3, 48 bases, with the frame set at the first base. The junction carries 11 bases between V and J, which are trimmed by 0 bases and 0 bases respectively. The chain is encoded by TRBV4-3 joined to TRBJ1-1; no D gene can be assigned with confidence. The sequenced sample was CD8+ T cells from PBMCs. The clonotype originates from a human donor in good health. The CDR3 sequence is CASSQDIGTLNTEAFF. The nucleotide sequence is TGCGCCAGCAGCCAAGATATAGGCACTCTGAACACTGAAGCTTTCTTT.